This T cell receptor (beta chain) was sequenced for a study of beta chain features in type 1 diabetes. General study findings and limits: The naive, central memory and Treg TCRB repertoires looked more alike in patients than they did in healthy donors. Moderately but significantly shorter TCRB CDR3s were found in Type 1 diabetes patients in all four CD4+ subsets.

Concerning this clone: What it binds is not known.

This CDR3 contains 14 residues. Trimming left V 5 bases short and J 0 bases short, with 8 bases between. Germline V lookup: CDR1 SEHNR, CDR2 FQNEAQ (reference sequence). Expressed TCRB transcripts were sequenced after all isolated RNA was converted to cDNA. The repertoire was sequenced with immunoSEQ multiplex PCR; TCRdb's copy has only in-frame clones and lacks some. The sample records about 410,000 clones, approximately 15% being singletons. This receptor was taken from a man aged 25 to 40 in good health. Input material: naive CD4+ T cells from blood. V gene TRBV7-9 combines with J gene TRBJ1-5, with D unclear. The CDR3 is CASSRGSSNQPQHF. The CDR3 DNA follows: TGTGCCAGCAGCCGTGGGTCTAGCAATCAGCCCCAGCATTTT.